The TCR beta chain described here comes from a study of T cells after posttransplantation cyclophosphamide. Overall study findings and caveats: Skin or GI-infiltrating T cells shared few TRB sequences with blood.

Profiled with immunoSEQ multiplex PCR; TCRdb holds only in-frame clones, not every one. Among tens of thousands of clones, around 83% were seen once, and the ten largest hold 2.8%. Germline V gives CDR1 SNHLY, CDR2 FYNNEI. The CDR3 extends over 16 amino acids. V lost 6 bases and J lost 8; bases outside the gene matches: 14. As for this clone: What it binds is unknown.

The clonotype was recovered from a man aged 30 to 45 with a blood cancer, CMV-positive, and with a related stem cell donor. Sequenced material: PBMCs. The V and J genes are TRBV2 and TRBJ2-1, with 9 bases that match TRBD2. The CDR3: CASRSIPGLAQHEQFF. The CDR3 DNA sequence: TGTGCCAGCAGGTCTATTCCGGGACTAGCCCAGCATGAGCAGTTCTTC.